The next 31 T cell receptor beta chains were all read from a single sample in a study of T-cell reconstitution after alpha-beta-depleted transplantation in children. A TCRbeta library incorporating unique molecular identifiers was prepared. TCRdb processed the PCR reads anew with MiXCR; each CDR3 protein has one entry. This sample has some 490,000 distinct CDR3 sequences, with around 12% found just once. The sample in question was PBMCs from the stem cell graft donor, obtained from the stem cell graft. These receptors originate from a human donor who donated a stem cell graft to a child with combined immunodeficiency.

The chain joins TRBV20-1 to TRBJ2-1; the D gene could be TRBD1 or TRBD2 (5 bases each). This CDR3 spans 14 amino acids. V lost 8 bases and J lost 4, with 18 bases in between. Germline CDR1 and CDR2: DFQATT and SNEGSKA (reference sequence). CDR3 amino acids: CSPRDDREYNEQFF. DNA of the CDR3: TGCAGTCCGAGGGACGACAGAGAGTACAATGAGCAGTTCTTC.

This clonotype appeared many times. The V call is TRBV5-1, the J call TRBJ2-3, with TRBD1 identical over 8 bases. Germline V gene data show CDR1 as SGHRS and CDR2 as YFSETQ. J gave up 1 base and V 0 bases, and 1 base lay outside the gene matches. The CDR3 is 15 amino acids. The CDR3, as DNA: TGCGCCAGCAGCTTGGTGGGACAGGGCACAGATACGCAGTATTTT. Translating gives CASSLVGQGTDTQYF.

This clonotype has a handful of counts. V and J are TRBV12-3 or TRBV12-4 and TRBJ2-1, with 7 bases identical to TRBD2. With V trimmed by 5 bases and J by 6 bases, 16 bases remained unmatched. The CDR3 is made up of 17 amino acids. Here the CDR3 DNA reads TGTGCCAGCAGTGTCGGGAGCGGGAAAAGGATACGCAATGAGCAGTTCTTC. The encoded protein is CASSVGSGKRIRNEQFF.

This CDR3 reads CASGQAFSYEQYF. CDR3 sequence (DNA): TGTGCCAGCGGACAGGCCTTCTCCTACGAGCAGTACTTC. The rearrangement joins TRBV27 to TRBJ2-7, with 7 bases lining up with TRBD1. The CDR3 runs 13 residues. Trimming removed 8 bases from V and 0 bases from J; junction bases left unmatched: 4. CDR1 and CDR2 from the germline V gene are MNHEY and SMNVEV (reference sequence).

This sequence joins TRBV14 and TRBJ1-1; D unclear. The CDR3 loop spans 17 amino acids. V gave up 1 base and J gave up 0 bases, with 15 bases separating them. Looked up from germline, CDR1 is SGHDN and CDR2 is FVKESK. The chain's CDR3 is CASSQVREHLLNTEAFF. CDR3 DNA: TGTGCCAGCAGCCAAGTCAGAGAGCACCTTCTGAACACTGAAGCTTTCTTT.

V usage is TRBV6-1 and J usage is TRBJ2-1; a weak D match, TRBD2 (7 bases). CDR1 and CDR2 from the germline V gene are MNHNS and SASEGT. Between the trimmed V and J ends, which lost 8 bases and 10 bases, there was a span of 21 bases. This CDR3 has 14 residues. The CDR3 DNA reads as TGTGCCAGCGCGGGGGCGGGAGTGACTAGGGAGCAGTTCTTC. Encoded protein: CASAGAGVTREQFF.

The chain combines TRBV9 with TRBJ2-2; 10 bases are shared with TRBD2. Trimming cost V 0 bases and J 6 bases; bases outside gene matches: 5. CDR1 and CDR2 from the germline V gene are SGDLS and YYNGEE. The CDR3 length is 16 residues. The CDR3, as DNA: TGTGCCAGCAGCGTAGAAGGACTAGCGGTGGCCGGGGAGCTGTTTTTT. It specifies CASSVEGLAVAGELFF.

V is TRBV7-2 and J is TRBJ2-7; 10 bases are a match to TRBD1. Germline V gene lookup returns CDR1 SGHTA and CDR2 FQGNSA. J was trimmed by 6 bases and V by 5 bases; bases with no gene match: 10. This CDR3 comprises 15 residues. The CDR3 protein is CASSQTSGTGVEQYF. The CDR3 bases are TGTGCCAGCAGCCAGACTTCCGGGACAGGGGTCGAGCAGTACTTC.

This clonotype has only a few counts. The chain combines TRBV29-1 with TRBJ1-2; D call uncertain. Germline CDR1 and CDR2: SQVTM and ANQGSEA. This CDR3 comprises 15 residues. Trimming took off 0 bases at V and 5 bases at J, with 16 bases between the two ends. The CDR3 here is CSVEDIGKTRYGYTF. The CDR3, as DNA: TGCAGCGTTGAAGACATTGGGAAAACCCGGTATGGCTACACCTTC.

A few counts support this clonotype. The chain links TRBV4-3 to TRBJ2-1, with 7 positions matching TRBD1. The CDR3 consists of 14 residues. Trimming at V came to 0 bases and at J to 13 bases, leaving 9 bases not matched to a gene. The germline V gene encodes CDR1 LGHNA and CDR2 YSLEER. This CDR3 is CASSQDLNTGAQFF. CDR3 sequence (DNA): TGCGCCAGCAGCCAAGACCTGAATACAGGGGCACAGTTCTTC.

For the CDR3, the DNA is TGCGCCAGCAGCTTGGAGGGCAGGGACGATTCACCCCTCCACTTT. Protein sequence: CASSLEGRDDSPLHF. V and J are TRBV5-1 and TRBJ1-6, with a weak D call TRBD1 (5 bases). The CDR3 covers 15 residues. V gave up 0 bases and J gave up 8 bases, with 12 bases separating them. CDR1 and CDR2 (germline): SGHRS, YFSETQ. Full variable domain (missing parts from reference TRBV5-1 and TRBJ1-6): KAGVTQTPRYLIKTRGQQVTLSCSPISGHRSVSWYQQTPGQGLQFLFEYFSETQRNKGNFPGRFSGRQFSNSRSEMNVSTLELGDSALYLCASSLEGRDDSPLHFGNGTRLTVT.

The sample holds a few counts of this clonotype. This chain joins TRBV21-1 and TRBJ2-3; TRBD2, as called in the table, went unchecked against the DNA. TRBV21-1 is deemed a pseudogene. This CDR3 comprises 14 residues. As DNA, the CDR3 is TGTGCCAGCACCAAGGGCCCTAACGCGGATACGCAGTATTTT. It is translated as CASTKGPNADTQYF.

The sample holds a few counts of this clonotype. The genes are TRBV12-3 or TRBV12-4 and TRBJ2-5; TRBD1 matches at 9 bases. The CDR3 totals 14 residues. V shed 5 bases and J 5 bases; nucleotides not matched to a gene: 6. The CDR3 nucleotides read TGTGCCAGCAGTCCCACAGGGGGCTATGAGACCCAGTACTTC. Protein: CASSPTGGYETQYF.

This clonotype occurred a few times. The DNA of the CDR3 is TGTGCCAGCAGTTTCCGGGGGTACAGCACAGATACGCAGTATTTT. This translates into CASSFRGYSTDTQYF. The rearrangement links TRBV12-3 or TRBV12-4 to TRBJ2-3; tentative D call: TRBD2 (6 bases). The V gene lost 3 bases and the J gene lost 0 bases, with 10 bases spanning the gap. This CDR3 comprises 15 residues.

This clonotype was observed many times. The V and J genes are TRBV29-1 and TRBJ2-2; 11 nucleotides line up with TRBD1. CDR1 is SQVTM and CDR2 is ANQGSEA in the germline V gene. The CDR3 length is 14 residues. V dropped 7 bases and J dropped 3; count of bases not matched to a gene: 4. DNA of the CDR3: TGCAGCGCCGGACAGGGGGCGGACACCGGGGAGCTGTTTTTT. The encoded protein is CSAGQGADTGELFF.

This clonotype was observed at least ten times. The chain joins TRBV20-1 to TRBJ2-7; D possibly uses TRBD1 or TRBD2 (6 bases each). Germline V gene sequence: CDR1 DFQATT, CDR2 SNEGSKA (reference sequence). Trimming removed 2 bases at V and 6 bases at J, with 17 bases between. CDR3 length equals 14 residues. The CDR3: CSARTNREESEQYF. The CDR3, as DNA: TGCAGTGCTAGAACAAACAGGGAGGAGAGCGAGCAGTACTTC.

This clonotype occurred a few times. V usage is TRBV29-1 and J usage is TRBJ1-1; 7 bases map to TRBD1. CDR1 and CDR2 from the germline V gene are SQVTM and ANQGSEA. The CDR3 runs 14 residues. V shed 2 bases, J shed 4 bases, and the junction held 7 bases outside the gene matches. In DNA, the CDR3 is TGCAGCGTTGAACAGGGGGGTGGGGGCACTGAAGCTTTCTTT. As protein: CSVEQGGGGTEAFF.

This clonotype was observed a few times. The CDR3 region is CASSLGTGTASYEQYF. Here the CDR3 DNA reads TGTGCCAGCAGCTTAGGGACTGGTACGGCATCCTACGAGCAGTACTTC. The chain combines TRBV7-2 with TRBJ2-7; TRBD2 is a possible D gene (5 bases). V was cut by 1 base and J by 1 base, with 14 bases left in between. The CDR3 has 16 amino acids. Per germline, CDR1 SGHTA and CDR2 FQGNSA.

This clonotype was detected a few times. V and J are TRBV7-6 and TRBJ1-1; D remains ambiguous. V was trimmed by 4 bases and J by 3 bases, leaving 12 bases between them. The CDR3 covers 14 residues. CDR1 and CDR2 from the germline V gene are SGHVS and FNYEAQ. CDR3 loop: CASSSPPAYTEAFF. CDR3 nucleotide sequence: TGTGCCAGCAGCTCCCCCCCAGCCTACACTGAAGCTTTCTTT. The full variable domain, completed using reference TRBV7-6 and TRBJ1-1, is GAGVSQSPRYKVTKRGQDVALRCDPISGHVSLYWYRQALGQGPEFLTYFNYEAQQDKSGLPNDRFSAERPEGSISTLTIQRTEQRDSAMYRCASSSPPAYTEAFFGQGTRLTVV.

This rearrangement joins TRBV24-1 to TRBJ2-2; D might be TRBD1 or TRBD2, each matching 6 bases. Germline values: CDR1 KGHDR, CDR2 SFDVKD. The CDR3 covers 15 residues. V lost 9 bases to trimming and J lost 5 bases, with 18 bases between them. CDR3 DNA sequence: TGTGCCACCGAGGAGGTCGGAGGGGGGACCGGGGAGCTGTTTTTT. Encoded protein: CATEEVGGGTGELFF.

This clonotype has a handful of counts. The chain employs TRBV9 and TRBJ1-1; TRBD1 matches at 8 bases. Germline-derived CDR1 and CDR2 are SGDLS and YYNGEE. This CDR3 is 12 amino acids long. V dropped 3 bases and J dropped 5; count of bases not matched to a gene: 0. CDR3 sequence: CASSGQGTEAFF. The CDR3 DNA reads TGTGCCAGCAGCGGACAGGGGACTGAAGCTTTCTTT.

Only a few counts were recorded for this clonotype. V gene TRBV5-1 combines with J gene TRBJ2-3, with D unresolved. The germline gives CDR1 SGHRS, CDR2 YFSETQ. The CDR3 loop spans 14 amino acids. Deletions cut 2 bases from V and 0 bases from J, with 7 bases between. The CDR3 loop reads CASSFTASTDTQYF. The CDR3 DNA is TGCGCCAGCAGCTTTACGGCTAGCACAGATACGCAGTATTTT.

This clonotype appeared a few times. V gene TRBV29-1 combines with J gene TRBJ2-1; TRBD1 matches 10 bases. The germline gives CDR1 SQVTM, CDR2 ANQGSEA. This CDR3 comprises 13 residues. Losses at the gene ends were 2 bases for V and 9 bases for J; bases not matched to a gene: 4. CDR3 coding DNA: TGCAGCGTTGAAAGACAGGGGGCCGGTGAGCAGTTCTTC. This gives the protein CSVERQGAGEQFF.

This clonotype was detected only a few times. The rearrangement joins TRBV9 to TRBJ2-1, with TRBD2 matching 8 bases. This CDR3 comprises 16 residues. V gave up 1 base and J gave up 6 bases; unmatched junction bases: 9. Germline V gene sequence: CDR1 SGDLS, CDR2 YYNGEE. The CDR3 region has the DNA TGTGCCAGCAGCGTACCCCGGGATAGCGGGATCAATGAGCAGTTCTTC. Translation: CASSVPRDSGINEQFF.

There are a few counts of this clonotype. The chain couples TRBV5-4 to TRBJ2-5; D not certain. The CDR3 extends over 15 amino acids. Germline V lookup: CDR1 SGHNT, CDR2 YYREEE (reference sequence). V gave up 0 bases and J gave up 3 bases, with 12 bases separating them. The CDR3 sequence is CASSLVGGSKETQYF. The CDR3 DNA sequence: TGTGCCAGCAGCTTGGTGGGCGGCTCGAAAGAGACCCAGTACTTC.

This clonotype has ten or more counts. CDR3 bases: TGTGCCAGCGGGGGGGCCCGGGATGAGCAGTTCTTC. Protein: CASGGARDEQFF. The chain links TRBV12-3 or TRBV12-4 to TRBJ2-1; D may be TRBD2 (7 bases). V lost 8 bases and J 8 bases, leaving 13 bases between the germline ends. The CDR3 has 12 amino acids.

This clonotype occurred many times. The V and J genes are TRBV29-1 and TRBJ1-1; 7 nucleotides match TRBD1. The CDR3 sequence is 13 residues long. The V gene end was trimmed by 7 bases and the J gene end by 0 bases; junction bases not matched to a gene: 5. Per germline, CDR1 SQVTM and CDR2 ANQGSEA. The CDR3 sequence: CSGEGALNTEAFF. The CDR3 DNA sequence: TGCAGCGGGGAGGGGGCTTTGAACACTGAAGCTTTCTTT.

CDR3 loop: CATKPSPTDTQYF. CDR3 DNA: TGTGCCACCAAGCCCAGCCCCACAGATACGCAGTATTTT. J is TRBJ2-3 and V is TRBV15; D unresolved. The length of the CDR3 is 13 residues. V lost 7 bases and J 2 bases, leaving 10 bases between the germline ends. In germline, CDR1 is LNHNV, CDR2 YYDKDF (reference sequence).

The chain carries TRBV10-3 and TRBJ2-3, with a weak D call TRBD2 (5 bases). The ends were cut back, 3 bases at V and 2 bases at J, with 9 bases in the middle. Germline loops: CDR1 ENHRY, CDR2 SYGVKD. The CDR3 runs to 14 residues. The CDR3, as DNA: TGTGCCATCAGTGACGGGATTAACACAGATACGCAGTATTTT. It codes for CAISDGINTDTQYF.

This clonotype was observed at least ten times. This chain connects TRBV29-1 to TRBJ2-3; TRBD2 is a possible D gene (6 bases). The germline CDR1 and CDR2 sequences are SQVTM and ANQGSEA. The V gene lost 7 bases and the J gene lost 0 bases, with 11 bases spanning the gap. This CDR3 has 13 amino acids. DNA of the CDR3: TGCAGCGCGGAAGGGACTAGCACAGATACGCAGTATTTT. Its translation is CSAEGTSTDTQYF.

The rearrangement uses TRBV9 and TRBJ1-1; 11 bases align to TRBD1. Trimming cost V 0 bases and J 4 bases; bases outside gene matches: 2. The CDR3 totals 15 residues. CDR1 and CDR2 (germline): SGDLS, YYNGEE. The CDR3 reads CASSVVGTGGTEAFF. CDR3 DNA sequence: TGTGCCAGCAGCGTAGTCGGGACAGGGGGCACTGAAGCTTTCTTT.